The clone carrying this T cell receptor (beta chain) was picked up one time. The target antigen is unknown. Germline V gene lookup returns CDR1 MNHEY and CDR2 SVGAGI. J lost 4 bases, V lost 7 bases, and 11 bases had no gene match. This CDR3 has 15 residues. The sample is drawn from a study of T cell repertoires in cytomegalovirus infection. For the study at large: Shared public TCR beta signatures pointed to both CMV infection and a matching HLA type.

TCRdb used MiXCR to reprocess the reads, holding one entry per CDR3 protein. The sample records 350,000 to 550,000 distinct CDR3 sequences, roughly 31% being singletons. General study results and limits: Identification of carriers of CMV plus the relevant HLA was performed using cumulative public TCR beta family frequency. HLA-C-restricted CMV clonotypes gave the most frequent clonotype in two of eight donors.

The rearrangement links TRBV6-5 to TRBJ2-5, with 8 bases identical to TRBD2. The clonotype was recovered from a human donor in good health (CMV status not recorded). Some clones in this sample may be carry-over from other donors' samples. Sequenced: PBMCs. DNA for the CDR3: TGTGCCAGCACCCCGGCAGCGGGGGAGGGAGAGACCCAGTACTTC. Amino acid sequence: CASTPAAGEGETQYF.